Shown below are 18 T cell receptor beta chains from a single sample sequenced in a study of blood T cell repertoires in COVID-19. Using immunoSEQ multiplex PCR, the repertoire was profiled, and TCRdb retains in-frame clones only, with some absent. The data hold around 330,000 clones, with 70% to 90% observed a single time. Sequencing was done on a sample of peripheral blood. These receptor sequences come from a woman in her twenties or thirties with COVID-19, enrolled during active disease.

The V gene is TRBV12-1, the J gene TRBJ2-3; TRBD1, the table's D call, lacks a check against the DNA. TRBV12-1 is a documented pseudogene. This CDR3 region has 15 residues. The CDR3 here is CASIGTGTVADTQYF. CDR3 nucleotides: TGTGCCAGCATCGGGACAGGGACGGTAGCAGATACGCAGTATTTT.

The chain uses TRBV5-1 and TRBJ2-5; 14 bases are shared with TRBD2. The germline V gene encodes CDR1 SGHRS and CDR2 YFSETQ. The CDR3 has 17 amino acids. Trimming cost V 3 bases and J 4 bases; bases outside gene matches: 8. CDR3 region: CASSSLTSGGAGETQYF. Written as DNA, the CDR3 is TGCGCCAGCAGCTCCTTGACTAGCGGGGGGGCCGGAGAGACCCAGTACTTC. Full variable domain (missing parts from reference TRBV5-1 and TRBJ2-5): KAGVTQTPRYLIKTRGQQVTLSCSPISGHRSVSWYQQTPGQGLQFLFEYFSETQRNKGNFPGRFSGRQFSNSRSEMNVSTLELGDSALYLCASSSLTSGGAGETQYFGPGTRLLVL.

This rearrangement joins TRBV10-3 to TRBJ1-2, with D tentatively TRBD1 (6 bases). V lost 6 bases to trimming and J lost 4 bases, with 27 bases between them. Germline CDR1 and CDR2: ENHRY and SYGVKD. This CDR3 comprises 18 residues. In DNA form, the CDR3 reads TGTGCCATCAGCGAAGGCCGGTTGTATGACAGGCGTTCCTATGGCTACACCTTC. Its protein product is CAISEGRLYDRRSYGYTF.

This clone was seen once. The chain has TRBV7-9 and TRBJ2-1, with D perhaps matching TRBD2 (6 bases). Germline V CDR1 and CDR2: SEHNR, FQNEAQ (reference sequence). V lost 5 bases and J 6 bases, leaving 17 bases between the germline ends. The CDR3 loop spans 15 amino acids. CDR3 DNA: TGTGCCAGCAGCCCGAAATACTCCGGGGGCAATGAGCAGTTCTTC. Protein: CASSPKYSGGNEQFF.

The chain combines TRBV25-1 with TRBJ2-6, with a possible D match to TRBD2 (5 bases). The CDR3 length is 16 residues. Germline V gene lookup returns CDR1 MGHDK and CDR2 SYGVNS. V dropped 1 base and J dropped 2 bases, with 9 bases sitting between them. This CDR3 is CASSEFGVTGANVLTF. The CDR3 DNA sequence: TGTGCCAGCAGTGAATTCGGGGTTACTGGGGCCAACGTCCTGACTTTC.

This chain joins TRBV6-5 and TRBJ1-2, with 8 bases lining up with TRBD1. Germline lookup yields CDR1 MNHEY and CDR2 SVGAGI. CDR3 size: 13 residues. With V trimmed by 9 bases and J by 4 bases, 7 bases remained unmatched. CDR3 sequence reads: CASSRQGSYGYTF. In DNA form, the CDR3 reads TGTGCCAGTTCACGACAGGGGAGCTATGGCTACACCTTC.

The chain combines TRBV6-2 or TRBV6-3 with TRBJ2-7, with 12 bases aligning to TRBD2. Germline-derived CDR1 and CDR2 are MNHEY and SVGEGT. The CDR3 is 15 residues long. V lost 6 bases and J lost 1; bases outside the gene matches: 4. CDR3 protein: CASSTTSGGSYEQYF. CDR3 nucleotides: TGTGCCAGCAGCACAACTAGCGGGGGGTCCTACGAGCAGTACTTC.

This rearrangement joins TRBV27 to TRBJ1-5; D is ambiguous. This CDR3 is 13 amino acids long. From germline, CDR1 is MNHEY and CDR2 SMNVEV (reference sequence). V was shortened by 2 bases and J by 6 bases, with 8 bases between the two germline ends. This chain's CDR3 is CASSLTGSQPQHF. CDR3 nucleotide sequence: TGTGCCAGCAGTTTAACGGGAAGTCAGCCCCAGCATTTT.

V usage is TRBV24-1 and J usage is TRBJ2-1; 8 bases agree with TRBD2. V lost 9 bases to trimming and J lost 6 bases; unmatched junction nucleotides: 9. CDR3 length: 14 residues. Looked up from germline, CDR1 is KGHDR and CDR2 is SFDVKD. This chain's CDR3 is CATGIGGGPNEQFF. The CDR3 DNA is TGTGCCACCGGAATCGGGGGGGGCCCCAATGAGCAGTTCTTC.

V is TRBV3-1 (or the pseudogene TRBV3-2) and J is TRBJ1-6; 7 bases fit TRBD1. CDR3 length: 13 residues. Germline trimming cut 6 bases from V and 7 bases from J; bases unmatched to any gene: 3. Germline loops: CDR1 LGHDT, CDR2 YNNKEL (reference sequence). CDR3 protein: CASRRGPNSPLHF. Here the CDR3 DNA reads TGTGCCAGCAGGAGGGGGCCAAATTCACCCCTCCACTTT.

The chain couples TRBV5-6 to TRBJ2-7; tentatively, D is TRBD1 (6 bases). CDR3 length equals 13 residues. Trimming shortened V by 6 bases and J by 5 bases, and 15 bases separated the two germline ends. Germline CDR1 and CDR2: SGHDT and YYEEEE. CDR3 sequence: CASNHIQGNEQYF. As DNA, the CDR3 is TGTGCCAGCAACCACATTCAGGGGAACGAGCAGTACTTC.

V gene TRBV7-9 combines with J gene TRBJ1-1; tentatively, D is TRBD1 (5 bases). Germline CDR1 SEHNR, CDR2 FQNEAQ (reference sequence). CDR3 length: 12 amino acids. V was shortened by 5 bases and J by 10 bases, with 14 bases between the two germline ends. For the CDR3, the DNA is TGTGCCAGCAGCGCGGGGCTGCTGGGAGCTTTCTTT. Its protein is CASSAGLLGAFF.

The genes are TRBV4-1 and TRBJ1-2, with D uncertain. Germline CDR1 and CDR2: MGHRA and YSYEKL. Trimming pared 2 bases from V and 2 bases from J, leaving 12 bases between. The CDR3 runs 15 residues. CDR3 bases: TGCGCCAGCAGCCAAAGTCTTAGCAGAAACTATGGCTACACCTTC. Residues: CASSQSLSRNYGYTF.

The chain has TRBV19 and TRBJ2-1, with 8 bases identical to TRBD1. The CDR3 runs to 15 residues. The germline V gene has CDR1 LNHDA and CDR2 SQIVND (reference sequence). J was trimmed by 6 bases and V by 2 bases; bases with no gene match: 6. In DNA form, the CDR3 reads TGTGCCAGTAGTATACTCGGACAGGGAGGCAATGAGCAGTTCTTC. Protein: CASSILGQGGNEQFF.

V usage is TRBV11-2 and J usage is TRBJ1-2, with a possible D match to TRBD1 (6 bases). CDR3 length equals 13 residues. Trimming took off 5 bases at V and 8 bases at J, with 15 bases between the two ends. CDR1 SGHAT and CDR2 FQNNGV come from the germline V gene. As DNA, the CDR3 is TGTGCCAGCAGCCTGAACACAGGGCTGGGCTACACCTTC. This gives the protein CASSLNTGLGYTF.

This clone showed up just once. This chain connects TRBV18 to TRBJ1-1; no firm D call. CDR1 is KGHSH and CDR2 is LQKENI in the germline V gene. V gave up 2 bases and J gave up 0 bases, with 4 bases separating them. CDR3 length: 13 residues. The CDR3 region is CASSPAVNTEAFF. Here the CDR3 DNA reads TGTGCCAGCTCACCAGCGGTGAACACTGAAGCTTTCTTT.

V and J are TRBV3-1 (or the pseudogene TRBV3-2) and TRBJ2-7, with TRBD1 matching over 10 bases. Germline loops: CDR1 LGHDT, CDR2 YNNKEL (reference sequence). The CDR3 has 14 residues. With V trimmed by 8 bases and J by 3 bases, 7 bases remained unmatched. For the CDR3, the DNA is TGTGCCAGCTGGGAACGGACAGGGGGCTACGAGCAGTACTTC. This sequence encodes CASWERTGGYEQYF.

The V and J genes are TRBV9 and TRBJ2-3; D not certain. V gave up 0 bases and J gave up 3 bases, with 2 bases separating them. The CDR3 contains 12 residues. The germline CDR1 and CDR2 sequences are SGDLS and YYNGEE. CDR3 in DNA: TGTGCCAGCAGCGTAGCTACAGATACGCAGTATTTT. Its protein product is CASSVATDTQYF. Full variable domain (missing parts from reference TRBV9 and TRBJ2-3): DSGVTQTPKHLITATGQRVTLRCSPRSGDLSVYWYQQSLDQGLQFLIQYYNGEERAKGNILERFSAQQFPDLHSELNLSSLELGDSALYFCASSVATDTQYFGPGTRLTVL.